This T cell receptor beta chain was found in a study of shared clonotypes between healthy human individuals. Broader study findings: Generation probabilities were higher for clonotypes shared across all four sorted-subset donors than for unshared ones. Relative to memory subsets, naive subsets generally showed larger estimated richness.

On this clone: Its antigen is not known.

Produced via immunoSEQ multiplex PCR; TCRdb's table is partial and in-frame only. Of hundreds of thousands of clones in the sample, roughly 73% were seen once. The germline CDR1 and CDR2 sequences are SGHRS and YFSETQ. The J segment lost 3 bases and the V segment lost 7 bases, leaving 11 bases of the junction unmatched. This CDR3 comprises 16 residues. Sequenced material: memory CD4+ T cells sorted from blood. Subset meaning: CD45RA-negative fraction. The chain couples TRBV5-1 to TRBJ2-5, with TRBD2 identical over 11 bases. This sequence was found in a woman aged 25-40 years in good health. The CDR3 sequence: CASFRGPGLAEETQYF. As DNA, the CDR3 is TGCGCCAGCTTTAGGGGGCCGGGACTAGCGGAAGAGACCCAGTACTTC.